This passage covers 27 T cell receptor beta chains from one sample sequenced in a study of OX40 agonist ivuxolimab in advanced cancers. TCRdb's table, derived via immunoSEQ multiplex PCR, lists solely in-frame clones and lacks some. The sample includes 50,000 to 70,000 clones, approximately 90% of them seen just once. Sequenced here: CD4+ or CD8+ T cells sorted from blood, sampled in a trial of the OX40 agonist ivuxolimab. These TCRs come from an adult with an advanced solid tumor such as melanoma, head and neck, liver or kidney cancer.

The chain links TRBV19 to TRBJ1-1; D is unresolved. CDR1 and CDR2 from the germline V gene are LNHDA and SQIVND (reference sequence). The CDR3 loop spans 14 amino acids. V was clipped by 1 base and J by 1 base, with 7 bases between them. The CDR3 sequence is CASSIGQTNTEAFF. Here the CDR3 DNA reads TGTGCCAGTAGTATAGGCCAGACGAACACTGAAGCTTTCTTT.

This clone appeared once. V and J are TRBV25-1 and TRBJ2-2, with TRBD2 matching 7 bases. The CDR3 length is 14 residues. Germline-derived CDR1 and CDR2 are MGHDK and SYGVNS. The V and J ends lost 1 base and 7 bases, in that order; junction bases with no gene match: 3. The CDR3 DNA follows: TGTGCCAGCAGTGAATTGGGGGGGATCGGGGAGCTGTTTTTT. Translation: CASSELGGIGELFF.

The chain recombines TRBV7-9 with TRBJ1-1, with D unresolved. CDR1 is SEHNR, CDR2 FQNEAQ, per germline (reference sequence). Trimming took off 3 bases at V and 1 base at J, with 12 bases between the two ends. The CDR3 consists of 15 residues. CDR3 region: CASSFRGGPNTEAFF. In DNA, the CDR3 is TGTGCCAGCAGCTTCCGGGGAGGGCCGAACACTGAAGCTTTCTTT.

The chain carries TRBV6-6 and TRBJ1-1; TRBD1 might be the D (5 bases). The V gene's germline CDR1 is MNHNY and CDR2 SVGAGI (reference sequence). Trimming left V 4 bases short and J 3 bases short, with 18 bases between. The CDR3 is made up of 16 amino acids. The CDR3 DNA is TGTGCCAGCAGTTCACCCCCGGGGGGTCTGGACACTGAAGCTTTCTTT. Encoded protein: CASSSPPGGLDTEAFF.

This chain connects TRBV30 to TRBJ2-7; TRBD2 matches at 11 bases. Trimming cost V 4 bases and J 4 bases; bases outside gene matches: 0. The germline CDR1 and CDR2 sequences are GTSNPN and SVGIG (reference sequence). CDR3 size: 12 residues. The DNA of the CDR3 is TGTGCCTGGACTAGCGGGAGGTACGAGCAGTACTTC. This gives the protein CAWTSGRYEQYF. Drawing the rest from reference TRBV30 and TRBJ2-7, the complete variable domain is SQTIHQWPATLVQPVGSPLSLECTVEGTSNPNLYWYRQAAGRGLQLLFYSVGIGQISSEVPQNLSASRPQDRQFILSSKKLLLSDSGFYLCAWTSGRYEQYFGPGTRLTVT.

The V call is TRBV27, the J call TRBJ2-1; D perhaps matches TRBD1 (6 bases). V lost 3 bases to trimming and J lost 7 bases, with 7 bases between them. Germline V gives CDR1 MNHEY, CDR2 SMNVEV (reference sequence). The CDR3 covers 12 residues. CDR3 loop: CASSFTGNEQFF. The DNA of the CDR3 is TGTGCCAGCAGTTTCACAGGGAATGAGCAGTTCTTC.

V and J are TRBV28 and TRBJ2-1; D gene ambiguous. The CDR3 sequence is 12 residues long. Germline V lookup: CDR1 MDHEN, CDR2 SYDVKM. Deletions cut 6 bases from V and 4 bases from J, with 7 bases between. The CDR3 protein is CASSSTYNEQFF. The CDR3, as DNA: TGTGCCAGCAGCTCCACATACAATGAGCAGTTCTTC.

This clone is a singleton in its sample. The chain couples TRBV9 to TRBJ2-3; D uncertain. The CDR3 length is 13 residues. Germline CDR1 SGDLS, CDR2 YYNGEE. Trimming stripped 3 bases from V and 3 bases from J, with 8 bases between. The CDR3 DNA sequence: TGTGCCAGCAGCGCCCCCCCGACAGATACGCAGTATTTT. This gives the protein CASSAPPTDTQYF.

This chain uses TRBV21-1 with TRBJ2-7. TRBV21-1 is a pseudogene segment. This CDR3 has 18 amino acids. The CDR3 loop is CASSKKAGTVVVTYEQYF. The CDR3 DNA reads as TGTGCCAGCAGCAAAAAAGCAGGGACGGTAGTCGTGACCTACGAGCAGTACTTC.

The chain links TRBV2 to TRBJ2-7; TRBD1 is a possible D gene (6 bases). V was cut by 8 bases and J by 0 bases, with 11 bases left in between. CDR1 and CDR2 from the germline V gene are SNHLY and FYNNEI. CDR3 length: 13 residues. CDR3 region: CASRDIYSYEQYF. The CDR3 DNA follows: TGTGCCAGCCGGGACATATACTCCTACGAGCAGTACTTC.

The chain combines TRBV4-2 with TRBJ2-5, with a possible D match to TRBD2 (5 bases). V dropped 4 bases and J dropped 2 bases, with 17 bases sitting between them. The CDR3 is 16 amino acids. Germline V gives CDR1 LGHNA, CDR2 YNFKEQ. The chain's CDR3 is CASSLGRDLVQETQYF. CDR3 bases: TGTGCCAGCAGCCTAGGTCGGGATCTAGTTCAAGAGACCCAGTACTTC.

The rearrangement joins TRBV28 to TRBJ2-2, with 14 bases matching TRBD2. V lost 6 bases and J lost 4; bases outside the gene matches: 10. In germline, CDR1 is MDHEN, CDR2 SYDVKM. The CDR3 consists of 18 residues. CDR3 sequence reads: CASRVDRGLAGVTGELFF. The CDR3 DNA reads as TGTGCCAGCAGAGTCGACAGGGGACTAGCGGGAGTCACCGGGGAGCTGTTTTTT. The full variable domain, in which reference TRBV28 and TRBJ2-2 provide the parts outside the CDR3, is DVKVTQSSRYLVKRTGEKVFLECVQDMDHENMFWYRQDPGLGLRLIYFSYDVKMKEKGDIPEGYSVSREKKERFSLILESASTNQTSMYLCASRVDRGLAGVTGELFFGEGSRLTVL.

The V call is TRBV29-1, the J call TRBJ1-1, with a weak D call TRBD1 (5 bases). The CDR3 is made up of 13 amino acids. In germline, CDR1 is SQVTM, CDR2 ANQGSEA. With 4 bases removed from V and 0 bases from J, the gap between germline ends came to 9 bases. CDR3 loop: CSVVDSMNTEAFF. The CDR3 DNA reads as TGCAGCGTTGTTGACAGTATGAACACTGAAGCTTTCTTT. The whole variable domain, remainder taken from reference TRBV29-1 and TRBJ1-1, is SAVISQKPSRDICQRGTSLTIQCQVDSQVTMMFWYRQQPGQSLTLIATANQGSEATYESGFVIDKFPISRPNLTFSTLTVSNMSPEDSSIYLCSVVDSMNTEAFFGQGTRLTVV.

The chain joins TRBV27 to TRBJ1-1, with 8 bases fitting TRBD1. V was pared by 3 bases and J by 4 bases, with 7 bases of the junction left unmatched. Per the germline V gene, CDR1 is MNHEY and CDR2 is SMNVEV (reference sequence). CDR3 length equals 15 residues. For the CDR3, the DNA is TGTGCCAGCAGTTTTTCAGGGGGCGTCGGCACTGAAGCTTTCTTT. Amino acids: CASSFSGGVGTEAFF.

This rearrangement joins TRBV19 to TRBJ2-1; D gene uncertain. The CDR3 covers 17 residues. Germline values: CDR1 LNHDA, CDR2 SQIVND (reference sequence). Trimming took off 5 bases at V and 6 bases at J, with 23 bases between the two ends. The CDR3 here is CASSEPTDSTDGNEQFF. The CDR3 nucleotides are TGTGCCAGTAGTGAGCCAACGGATAGCACGGATGGCAATGAGCAGTTCTTC.

This chain links TRBV28 with TRBJ2-2, with a possible D match to TRBD2 (6 bases). CDR1 and CDR2 (germline): MDHEN, SYDVKM. There are 16 residues in the CDR3. Trimming stripped 5 bases from V and 6 bases from J, with 19 bases between. The CDR3 nucleotides read TGTGCCAGCAGTCCTCCTGAAGGGGAGGACTCCGGGGAGCTGTTTTTT. It encodes CASSPPEGEDSGELFF.

The J gene is TRBJ2-7, the V gene TRBV7-6, with TRBD1 as a possible D gene (7 bases). CDR1 is SGHVS and CDR2 is FNYEAQ in the germline V gene. Trimming pared 1 base from V and 4 bases from J, leaving 14 bases between. This CDR3 is 15 amino acids long. CDR3 in amino acids: CASSLEEEGAYEQYF. The DNA of the CDR3 is TGTGCCAGCAGCTTAGAAGAGGAGGGGGCTTACGAGCAGTACTTC.

V is TRBV28 and J is TRBJ2-7; a weak D match, TRBD2 (6 bases). The CDR3 has 13 residues. Germline CDR1 and CDR2: MDHEN and SYDVKM. V was pared by 4 bases and J by 4 bases, with 11 bases between. The CDR3 spells CASSWGVAYEQYF. In DNA, the CDR3 is TGTGCCAGCAGTTGGGGGGTCGCGTACGAGCAGTACTTC. Supplemented by reference TRBV28 and TRBJ2-7, the full variable domain reads DVKVTQSSRYLVKRTGEKVFLECVQDMDHENMFWYRQDPGLGLRLIYFSYDVKMKEKGDIPEGYSVSREKKERFSLILESASTNQTSMYLCASSWGVAYEQYFGPGTRLTVT.

This chain connects TRBV7-2 to TRBJ1-6; tentative D call: TRBD1 (6 bases). CDR1 and CDR2 (germline): SGHTA, FQGNSA. V was clipped by 0 bases and J by 3 bases, with 9 bases between them. The CDR3 consists of 16 residues. The CDR3 coding sequence is TGTGCCAGCAGCTTAGCGGGGGGCGGCTATAATTCACCCCTCCACTTT. It is translated as CASSLAGGGYNSPLHF.

This rearrangement joins TRBV5-4 to TRBJ1-1, with D uncertain. The length of the CDR3 is 14 residues. Germline-derived CDR1 and CDR2 are SGHNT and YYREEE (reference sequence). V gave up 0 bases and J gave up 1 base, with 7 bases separating them. The CDR3 coding sequence is TGTGCCAGCAGCTTGGTTGGGGAGAACACTGAAGCTTTCTTT. This encodes CASSLVGENTEAFF. The entire variable domain, with the rest obtained from reference TRBV5-4 and TRBJ1-1, is as follows: ETGVTQSPTHLIKTRGQQVTLRCSSQSGHNTVSWYQQALGQGPQFIFQYYREEENGRGNFPPRFSGLQFPNYSSELNVNALELDDSALYLCASSLVGENTEAFFGQGTRLTVV.

V is TRBV4-1 and J is TRBJ2-1, with TRBD2 identical over 10 bases. This CDR3 has 16 residues. Germline-derived CDR1 and CDR2 are MGHRA and YSYEKL. V shed 4 bases and J 3 bases; nucleotides not matched to a gene: 6. The CDR3 is CASSPPSGRGYNEQFF. CDR3 in DNA: TGCGCCAGCAGCCCCCCTAGCGGGAGAGGCTACAATGAGCAGTTCTTC.

The chain recombines TRBV19 with TRBJ2-1; D ambiguous. The CDR3 consists of 15 residues. Trimming took off 7 bases at V and 1 base at J, with 14 bases between the two ends. Germline loops: CDR1 LNHDA, CDR2 SQIVND (reference sequence). CDR3 residues: CASKTNTGSYNEQFF. CDR3 in DNA: TGTGCCAGTAAAACAAACACTGGATCCTACAATGAGCAGTTCTTC.

This clone appeared a few times. V and J are TRBV5-4 and TRBJ2-5, with D possibly being TRBD1 or TRBD2 (5 bases each). The germline gives CDR1 SGHNT, CDR2 YYREEE (reference sequence). This CDR3 contains 15 residues. V dropped 0 bases and J dropped 1 base, with 10 bases sitting between them. As DNA, the CDR3 is TGTGCCAGCAGCTTGGGTGGGACGGCCCAAGAGACCCAGTACTTC. The encoded protein is CASSLGGTAQETQYF. Full variable domain (rest looked up from reference TRBV5-4 and TRBJ2-5): ETGVTQSPTHLIKTRGQQVTLRCSSQSGHNTVSWYQQALGQGPQFIFQYYREEENGRGNFPPRFSGLQFPNYSSELNVNALELDDSALYLCASSLGGTAQETQYFGPGTRLLVL.

The chain has TRBV4-3 and TRBJ1-2; D is perhaps TRBD1 (6 bases). The CDR3 spans 14 residues. V was clipped by 3 bases and J by 8 bases, with 16 bases between them. Per germline, CDR1 LGHNA and CDR2 YSLEER. CDR3 sequence: CASSQDRDTGGYTF. The CDR3 DNA follows: TGCGCCAGCAGCCAGGACCGGGACACTGGGGGCTACACCTTC.

This chain joins TRBV27 and TRBJ2-3; D is perhaps TRBD2 (5 bases). Trimming stripped 6 bases from V and 6 bases from J, with 13 bases between. This CDR3 has 13 amino acids. Germline assignment: CDR1 MNHEY and CDR2 SMNVEV (reference sequence). The CDR3 is CASSLRAADTQYF. Here the CDR3 DNA reads TGTGCCAGCAGCCTCCGAGCGGCGGATACGCAGTATTTT.

The rearrangement uses TRBV13 and TRBJ2-2; a possible D gene is TRBD2 (5 bases). The CDR3 is made up of 14 amino acids. V gave up 0 bases and J gave up 3 bases, with 5 bases separating them. Germline CDR1 PRHDT, CDR2 FYEKMQ (reference sequence). CDR3 DNA: TGTGCCAGCAGCTTAGGGGACTACACCGGGGAGCTGTTTTTT. It specifies CASSLGDYTGELFF.

This rearrangement joins TRBV28 to TRBJ2-1; possibly TRBD1 for D (5 bases). The CDR3 totals 17 residues. The germline V and J ends were trimmed by 6 bases and 5 bases, with 23 bases remaining between them. CDR1 is MDHEN, CDR2 SYDVKM, per germline. CDR3 amino acids: CASSPAPRAPNHNEQFF. In nucleotides, the CDR3 is TGTGCCAGCAGCCCCGCCCCCAGGGCGCCAAACCACAATGAGCAGTTCTTC.